Included here is one T cell receptor (beta chain) sequence, with context. Its antigen remains unidentified. Base quality data are lacking; no much larger clone is found one base away. TCR beta CDR3 regions were sequenced from DNA using the immunoSEQ Assay. The original methods were these. T cell density was computed as TCR beta template counts normalized to usable DNA estimated by amplifying housekeeping genes. Using the preseqR package, richness was estimated by extrapolating to 120,000 templates for tissue samples and 400,000 templates for PBMC samples. Clonality was taken to be one minus Pielou's evenness. To identify tissue-enriched TCRs, differential abundance testing was run on productive amino-acid clonotypes with a minimum total count of 5 and an alpha of 0.1. The Jaccard Index and the Morisita Overlap Index were used to measure how much the repertoires overlapped between compartments. GLIPH grouped TCR beta CDR3s together with public tetramer-defined viral CDR3s, and a viral motif had to include at least three viral sequences and also show V-gene enrichment. In its TCRdb copy, this immuneACCESS table keeps in-frame sequences only and misses some clones. Where compared with another copy, unresolved V genes explain less than half of these, and the others have no known cause. Clone size and the V and J calls come from that table; the DNA yielded D and trimming. The sample has approximately 37,000 clones on record, around 86% of them singletons. Approximately 3.5% of the sample rests with the top ten.

Per the germline V gene, MNHNS is the CDR1 and SASEGT is the CDR2. The CDR3 goes from the cysteine to the phenylalanine over 17 residues. Here the CDR3 DNA is all that survives: 51 bases in frame from base 1. This entry is derived from a study of T cells in localized non-small cell lung cancer (dated by TCRdb to 2018 to 2021). Turning to the overall study: The study analyzed T cell repertoires of roughly 220 early-stage NSCLC patients, comparing tumors and uninvolved tumor-adjacent lungs. NSCLC patients had a mean age of roughly 69 years, and approximately 140 were male and nearly 110 female. The cohort consisted of roughly 240 treatment-naive NSCLC patients whose localized lung tumors had been resected. Summary of the overall study and its limitations: Because of the exploratory design, TCR variables were selected using unadjusted p-values without false-discovery rate correction. Because multi-region tumor sequencing was not performed, intratumor heterogeneity could not be ruled out. Higher blood T cell density associated with longer overall survival, while higher adjacent-lung clonality associated with shorter survival. A median of approximately 50 of the top 100 tumor clones turned up in the paired uninvolved adjacent lung, and 25 to 30 of those clones also ranked among the top 100 of that same adjacent lung. Uninvolved tumor-adjacent lung showed the highest T cell clonality, higher than tumor, which suggests more focused antigenic responses in the uninvolved tumor-adjacent lung.

At diagnosis, peripheral blood, uninvolved tumor-adjacent lung and tumor were collected and stored as a combination of fresh-frozen and FFPE material. For TCR repertoire profiling, blood samples were analyzed as peripheral blood mononuclear cells. Sequencing used peripheral blood, obtained before any cancer treatment. The clonotype comes from a man aged 18 to 55 with stage I lung adenocarcinoma. The chain employs TRBV6-1 and TRBJ2-5; the D region is possibly TRBD1 or TRBD2, each matching across 5 bases. The end of the DNA is better explained by TRBJ2-7, so the J call may be wrong. The base sequence is TGTGCCAGCAGTGAAGCTCGGACCGGGACGAACCCCTACGAGCAGTACTTC. This translates into CASSEARTGTNPYEQYF.